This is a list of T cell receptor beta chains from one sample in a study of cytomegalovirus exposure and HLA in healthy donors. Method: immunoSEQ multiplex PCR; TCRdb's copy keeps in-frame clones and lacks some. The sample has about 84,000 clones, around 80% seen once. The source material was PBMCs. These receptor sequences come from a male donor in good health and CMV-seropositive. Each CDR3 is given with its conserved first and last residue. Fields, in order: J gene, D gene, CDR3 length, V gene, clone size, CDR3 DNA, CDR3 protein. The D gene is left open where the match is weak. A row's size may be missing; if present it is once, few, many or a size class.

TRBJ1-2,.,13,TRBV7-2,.,TGTGCCAGCAGCTTAAAGTCAGGGCATGGCTACACCTTC,CASSLKSGHGYTF
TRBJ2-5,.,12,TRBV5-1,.,TGCGCCAGCACGGGGAGCCAAGAGACCCAGTACTTC,CASTGSQETQYF
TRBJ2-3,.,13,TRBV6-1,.,TGTGCCAGCAGTGAAATAGGGGCAGGTCGGGAGTATTTT,CASSEIGAGREYF
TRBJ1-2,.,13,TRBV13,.,TGTGCCAGCAGCCCATGGGGACAAGGTGGCTACACCTTC,CASSPWGQGGYTF
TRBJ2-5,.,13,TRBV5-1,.,TGCGCCAGCAGCCGGGACTGGCAAGAGACCCAGTACTTC,CASSRDWQETQYF
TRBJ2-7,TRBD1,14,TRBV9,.,TGTGCCAGCAGCGTAGGACAGGGGGCCTACGAGCAGTACTTC,CASSVGQGAYEQYF
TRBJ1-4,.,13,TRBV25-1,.,TGTGCCAGCAGCCGGACTCGGGATGAAAAACTGTTTTTT,CASSRTRDEKLFF
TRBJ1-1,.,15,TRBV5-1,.,TGCGCCAGCAGCCCTATGACAGAAATGAACACTGAAGCTTTCTTT,CASSPMTEMNTEAFF
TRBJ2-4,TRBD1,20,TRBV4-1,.,TGCGCCAGCAGCCAAGTAGGAGGACAGGACCTCTCTGCGGGCAAAAACATTCAGTACTTC,CASSQVGGQDLSAGKNIQYF
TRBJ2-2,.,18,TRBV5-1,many,TGCGCCAGCAGCCTCAACCGGGGGTCCGGGACGAACACCGGGGAGCTGTTTTTT,CASSLNRGSGTNTGELFF
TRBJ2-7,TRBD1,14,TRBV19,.,TGTGCCAGTACCCCCCGGACAGGGTTCCGCGAGCAGTACTTC,CASTPRTGFREQYF
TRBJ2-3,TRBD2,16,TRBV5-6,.,TGTGCCAGCACCAATCTAGGGCGGGAGGCGTTAGATACGCAGTATTTT,CASTNLGREALDTQYF
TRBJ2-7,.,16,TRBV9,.,TGTGCCAGCAGCGTAGACCCGCGACAGCCAAGGGACGAGCAGTACTTC,CASSVDPRQPRDEQYF
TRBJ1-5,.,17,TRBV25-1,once,TGTGCCAGCAGTGACTCTGAGGGCAGTAATAGCAATCAGCCCCAGCATTTT,CASSDSEGSNSNQPQHF
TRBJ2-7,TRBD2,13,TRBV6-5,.,TGTGCCAGCACACAAGCGGGAGGCTACGAGCAGTACTTC,CASTQAGGYEQYF
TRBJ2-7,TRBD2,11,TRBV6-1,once,TGTGCCAGCAACTACGGGGGGGAGCAGTACTTC,CASNYGGEQYF
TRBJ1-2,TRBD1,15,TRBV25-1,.,TGTGCCAGCAGTGCTTGGGACAGAGAAAACTATGGCTACACCTTC,CASSAWDRENYGYTF
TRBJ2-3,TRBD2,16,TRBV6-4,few,TGTGCCAGCAGTGACCGAGCGGGAGAGCCCACAGATACGCAGTATTTT,CASSDRAGEPTDTQYF
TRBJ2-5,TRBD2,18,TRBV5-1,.,TGCGCCAGCAGCCCTGGGGATTTTAGCGGGAGCTCGGGGGAGACCCAGTACTTC,CASSPGDFSGSSGETQYF
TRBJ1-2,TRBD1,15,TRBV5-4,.,TGTGCCAGCAGCTTGAGGACAGGGGGCAACTATGGCTACACCTTC,CASSLRTGGNYGYTF
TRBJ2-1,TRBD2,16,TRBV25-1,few,TGTGCCAGCAGCGGAGACCTGCTAGCGGTCTACAATGAGCAGTTCTTC,CASSGDLLAVYNEQFF
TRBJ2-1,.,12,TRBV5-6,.,TGTGCCAGCAGCCTACAGTACAATGAGCAGTTCTTC,CASSLQYNEQFF
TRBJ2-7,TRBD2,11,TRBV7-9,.,TGTGCCAGCAGCTTCAGCGGGATGCTGTACTTC,CASSFSGMLYF
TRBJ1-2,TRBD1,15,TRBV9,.,TGTGCCAGCAGAAGGGACTCGGGACAGGGAGGAGGCTACACCTTC,CASRRDSGQGGGYTF
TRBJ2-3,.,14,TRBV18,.,TGTGCCAGCAAACTGGGCGGGAGCACAGATACGCAGTATTTT,CASKLGGSTDTQYF
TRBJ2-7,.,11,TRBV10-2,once,TGCGCCAGCAGCGAACCTACGAAGCAGTACTTC,CASSEPTKQYF
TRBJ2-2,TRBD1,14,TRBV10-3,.,TGTGCCATCAGTCGAGACAGGGATCTTGGGGAGCTGTTTTTT,CAISRDRDLGELFF
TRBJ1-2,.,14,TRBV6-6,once,TGTGCCAGCAGAAAAGGGCAGGGGTACTATGGCTACACCTTC,CASRKGQGYYGYTF
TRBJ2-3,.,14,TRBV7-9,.,TGTGCCAGCAGCTTAGCATGGGGCCCAGATACGCAGTATTTT,CASSLAWGPDTQYF
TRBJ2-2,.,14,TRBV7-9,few,TGTGCCAGCAGCTTTTGGACAGTCACCGGGGAGCTGTTTTTT,CASSFWTVTGELFF
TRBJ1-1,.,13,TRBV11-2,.,TGTGCCAGCAGCCCACAATGGAACACTGAAGCTTTCTTT,CASSPQWNTEAFF
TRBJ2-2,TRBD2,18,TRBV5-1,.,TGCGCCAGCAGCTCCACCGGACTAGCGGGTTCCAACACCGGGGAGCTGTTTTTT,CASSSTGLAGSNTGELFF
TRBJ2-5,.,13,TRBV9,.,TGTGCCAGCAGCGGGGCAGGGCAAGAGACCCAGTACTTC,CASSGAGQETQYF
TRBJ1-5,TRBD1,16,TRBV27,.,TGTGCCAGCAGTTTATCTCAGGGACAGGGCGGTCAGCCCCAGCATTTT,CASSLSQGQGGQPQHF
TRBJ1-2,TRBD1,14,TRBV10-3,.,TGTGCCATCAACTTACAGGGGGCAAGAGATGGCTACACCTTC,CAINLQGARDGYTF
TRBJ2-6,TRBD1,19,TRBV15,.,TGTGCCACCAGCTATGGACAGGGGGGCCTAGGCTCTGGGGCCAACGTCCTGACTTTC,CATSYGQGGLGSGANVLTF
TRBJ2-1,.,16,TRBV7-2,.,TGTGCCAGCAGCTTAACAACCGGAGGCTCCTACAATGAGCAGTTCTTC,CASSLTTGGSYNEQFF
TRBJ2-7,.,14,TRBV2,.,TGTGCCAGCAGTGAAGCGGGCAGAACCTACGAGCAGTACTTC,CASSEAGRTYEQYF
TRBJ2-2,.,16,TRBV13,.,TGTGCCAGCAGCCACTCGACAGGTTCGAACACCGGGGAGCTGTTTTTT,CASSHSTGSNTGELFF
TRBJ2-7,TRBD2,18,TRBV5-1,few,TGCGCCAGCAGCTTGGATCGGCTAGCGGGACAGAGCTCCTACGAGCAGTACTTC,CASSLDRLAGQSSYEQYF
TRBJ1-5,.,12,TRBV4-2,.,TGTGCCAGCAGGGCAGGGAACCAGCCCCAGCATTTT,CASRAGNQPQHF
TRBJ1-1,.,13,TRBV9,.,TGTGCCAGCAGCTTCGGTGGGAGGACTGAAGCTTTCTTT,CASSFGGRTEAFF